The clone carrying this T cell receptor beta chain was recorded only once. The antigen remains undetermined. This sample was included in a study of graft-versus-host responses after intestinal transplantation. Using immunoSEQ multiplex PCR, the repertoire was profiled, and TCRdb retains in-frame clones only, with some absent. This repertoire shows 75,000 to 100,000 clones, 80% to 95% found once; its top ten account for roughly 0.5%. V lost 3 bases and J lost 1, with 12 bases in between. CDR1 LNHDA and CDR2 SQIVND come from the germline V gene (reference sequence). This CDR3 contains 15 residues. This chain connects TRBV19 to TRBJ1-1; D is unresolved. Material: unstimulated CD8+ T cells sorted from spleen or lymph node cells, obtained before intestinal transplant. The origin of this receptor is a human donor who received an intestinal transplant. The CDR3 DNA is TGTGCCAGTAGTATGGACTGGGAAGCGAACACTGAAGCTTTCTTT. It yields the protein CASSMDWEANTEAFF.